The 18 T cell receptor beta chains reported below all come from one sample, sequenced in a study of cytomegalovirus exposure and HLA in healthy donors. The PCR contained 60 Vbeta and 13 Jbeta primers. Assay used: immunoSEQ multiplex PCR; TCRdb lists only in-frame clones, some missing. The sample carries 140,000 or so clones, approximately 79% recorded once. Sequencing was carried out using PBMCs. Receptors were obtained from a female donor in good health and CMV-seronegative.

The rearrangement uses TRBV11-1 and TRBJ2-5, with TRBD2 matching 7 bases. This CDR3 region has 12 residues. V was clipped by 5 bases and J by 5 bases; unmatched bases: 2. Germline values: CDR1 SGHAT, CDR2 FQDESV (reference sequence). CDR3 amino acids: CASSQAGETQYF. As DNA, the CDR3 is TGTGCCAGCAGCCAAGCGGGGGAGACCCAGTACTTC.

Regarding this clone: This sample includes further DNA sequences coding for the same CDR3. The rearrangement links TRBV27 to TRBJ1-2, with D possibly matching TRBD1 (6 bases). The CDR3 is made up of 13 amino acids. The germline gives CDR1 MNHEY, CDR2 SMNVEV (reference sequence). Deletions cut 6 bases from V and 2 bases from J, with 10 bases between. The CDR3 loop is CASSLTGNYGYTF. The CDR3 nucleotides are TGTGCCAGCAGCTTAACAGGGAACTATGGCTACACCTTC.

The chain links TRBV30 to TRBJ1-1, with D perhaps matching TRBD1 (6 bases). V shed 2 bases and J shed 0 bases, with 10 bases lying between them. CDR3 length equals 14 residues. Germline V gene lookup returns CDR1 GTSNPN and CDR2 SVGIG (reference sequence). CDR3 bases: TGTGCCTGGAGTCAGGGGCCCTTGAACACTGAAGCTTTCTTT. Encoded protein: CAWSQGPLNTEAFF.

The chain combines TRBV15 with TRBJ2-3; D is perhaps TRBD1 (6 bases). Germline V gene lookup returns CDR1 LNHNV and CDR2 YYDKDF (reference sequence). The V gene lost 0 bases and the J gene lost 5 bases, with 18 bases spanning the gap. The CDR3 contains 17 residues. The CDR3 DNA follows: TGTGCCACCAGCAGAGAAAGTGGGAGTGGGACAAAAGATACGCAGTATTTT. Translation gives CATSRESGSGTKDTQYF.

The chain combines TRBV30 with TRBJ1-4, with TRBD1 as a possible D gene (5 bases). CDR1 is GTSNPN and CDR2 is SVGIG in the germline V gene (reference sequence). Trimming left V 4 bases short and J 6 bases short, with 9 bases between. This CDR3 has 12 amino acids. The DNA for the CDR3 is TGTGCCTGGACGACAGTGGATGAAAAACTGTTTTTT. Translation gives CAWTTVDEKLFF.

V gene TRBV7-2 combines with J gene TRBJ1-1, with 7 bases lining up with TRBD1. The germline V gene encodes CDR1 SGHTA and CDR2 FQGNSA. With 5 bases clipped from V and 4 bases from J, the junction kept 7 bases outside the gene matches. This CDR3 is built from 14 residues. The DNA for the CDR3 is TGTGCCAGCAGCCTAGACAGGGCGAGCACTGAAGCTTTCTTT. Amino acids: CASSLDRASTEAFF.

This rearrangement joins TRBV15 to TRBJ1-4; TRBD1 matches at 8 bases. CDR3 length: 16 amino acids. Germline CDR1 is LNHNV and CDR2 is YYDKDF (reference sequence). V was clipped by 0 bases and J by 4 bases; unmatched bases: 4. CDR3 sequence (DNA): TGTGCCACCAGCAGAGATTCCGGACAGGGTAATGAAAAACTGTTTTTT. It translates to CATSRDSGQGNEKLFF.

This chain connects TRBV30 to TRBJ2-3; 10 bases map to TRBD2. V shed 2 bases and J 2 bases; nucleotides not matched to a gene: 10. The germline V gene has CDR1 GTSNPN and CDR2 SVGIG (reference sequence). CDR3 size: 17 residues. CDR3 DNA sequence: TGTGCCTGGAGTTTGGGGCTAGCGGGAGAACACACAGATACGCAGTATTTT. This encodes CAWSLGLAGEHTDTQYF.

The rearrangement uses TRBV7-9 and TRBJ1-4, with D hard to call. V was shortened by 4 bases and J by 5 bases, with 17 bases between the two germline ends. This CDR3 has 16 residues. Germline V gene lookup returns CDR1 SEHNR and CDR2 FQNEAQ (reference sequence). In nucleotides, the CDR3 is TGTGCCAGCAGCTCCGGGAGAGAGGGCCTAAATGAAAAACTGTTTTTT. Translation: CASSSGREGLNEKLFF.

The J gene is TRBJ1-1, the V gene TRBV5-1; 11 bases agree with TRBD1. The junction had 0 bases not matched to a gene; V was cut back by 4 bases and J by 1 base. The V gene's germline CDR1 is SGHRS and CDR2 YFSETQ. This CDR3 has 14 amino acids. CDR3 DNA: TGCGCCAGCAGCGGACAGGGGGCGAACACTGAAGCTTTCTTT. Its translation: CASSGQGANTEAFF.

The V call is TRBV5-1, the J call TRBJ2-3, with 10 bases identical to TRBD2. This CDR3 is built from 14 residues. V was clipped by 4 bases and J by 6 bases; unmatched bases: 5. CDR1 SGHRS and CDR2 YFSETQ come from the germline V gene. The CDR3 DNA follows: TGCGCCAGCAGCGGGACTAGCGACGGCGATACGCAGTATTTT. As protein: CASSGTSDGDTQYF.

The chain employs TRBV7-9 and TRBJ1-2; TRBD1 is a possible D gene (5 bases). The CDR3 spans 13 residues. The V gene lost 3 bases and the J gene lost 1 base, with 6 bases spanning the gap. Germline CDR1 is SEHNR and CDR2 is FQNEAQ (reference sequence). The CDR3 loop reads CASSLGLNYGYTF. CDR3 DNA sequence: TGTGCCAGCAGCTTGGGGCTTAACTATGGCTACACCTTC.

This rearrangement joins TRBV30 to TRBJ2-5, with D perhaps matching TRBD1 (5 bases). Germline V gene lookup returns CDR1 GTSNPN and CDR2 SVGIG (reference sequence). Trimming took 0 bases from V and 5 from J, leaving 16 bases between them. CDR3 length: 15 amino acids. CDR3 protein: CAWSVLSGAWETQYF. CDR3 nucleotide sequence: TGTGCCTGGAGTGTACTTTCTGGGGCGTGGGAGACCCAGTACTTC.

This clone was found a few times. The chain has TRBV5-4 and TRBJ2-5, with TRBD2 matching 12 bases. V shed 4 bases and J 7 bases; nucleotides not matched to a gene: 11. The CDR3 covers 16 residues. Germline V gives CDR1 SGHNT, CDR2 YYREEE (reference sequence). CDR3 region: CASSTPQTSGSGTQYF. The CDR3 DNA sequence: TGTGCCAGCAGCACACCTCAGACTAGCGGGAGCGGGACCCAGTACTTC.

This clone was recorded a few times. J is TRBJ1-2 and V is TRBV28, with D perhaps TRBD1 (6 bases). The germline CDR1 and CDR2 sequences are MDHEN and SYDVKM. CDR3 length: 14 residues. Trimming removed 5 bases at V and 8 bases at J, with 18 bases between. The CDR3 nucleotides read TGTGCCAGCAGTCCCTCGGCGGGGGCGAGCGGCTACACCTTC. It codes for CASSPSAGASGYTF.

Comments on this clone: Lacking the conserved final phenylalanine or tryptophan, this CDR3 likely reflects a read error. V usage is TRBV6-5 and J usage is TRBJ1-5; D perhaps matches TRBD1 (6 bases). With 5 bases removed from V and 1 base from J, the gap between germline ends came to 12 bases. The CDR3 extends over 15 amino acids. Germline V gives CDR1 MNHEY, CDR2 SVGAGI. The CDR3 loop reads CASSPGTLSNQPQHV. The CDR3 region has the DNA TGTGCCAGCAGTCCCGGGACACTGAGCAATCAGCCCCAGCATGTT.

This clone was found once. The chain links TRBV28 to TRBJ2-5, with TRBD2 identical over 11 bases. The CDR3 is 16 residues long. With 5 bases clipped from V and 2 bases from J, the junction kept 7 bases outside the gene matches. Germline CDR1 and CDR2: MDHEN and SYDVKM. CDR3 DNA: TGTGCCAGCAGTCCCTTTAGCGGGAGGGAACAAGAGACCCAGTACTTC. Protein product: CASSPFSGREQETQYF.

The gene calls are TRBV11-2 and TRBJ1-2; a possible D gene is TRBD1 (5 bases). The CDR3 is 14 residues long. Trimming cost V 6 bases and J 0 bases, with 11 bases left between them. The germline V gene has CDR1 SGHAT and CDR2 FQNNGV. CDR3 nucleotide sequence: TGTGCCAGCAGTCTCTCCAGGGCTAACTATGGCTACACCTTC. This translates into CASSLSRANYGYTF.